Below, 9 T cell receptor beta chains from the same sample are listed, as sequenced in a study of T cell responses to AZD1222 COVID-19 vaccine (dated by TCRdb to the early 2020s). Sample time point, as interpreted from the label and publication: sample from adult after SARS-CoV-2 infection, after symptom onset. Library preparation was by the immunoSEQ multiplex PCR assay. Not all clones reach the TCRdb copy of this immuneACCESS table, which keeps in-frame sequences only. Checked studies attribute under half of the gap to unresolved V genes and leave the rest unexplained. This sample holds 130,000 to 150,000 clones; 90% to 95% were observed only once. The leading ten clones occupy around 12% of the sample. Here the sequenced sample was peripheral blood, taken after recovery from COVID-19. These TCRs come from an adult who had recovered from COVID-19.

The rearrangement joins TRBV19 to TRBJ1-1; TRBD1 matches 7 bases. Germline assignment: CDR1 LNHDA and CDR2 SQIVND (reference sequence). J gave up 5 bases and V 6 bases, and 9 bases lay outside the gene matches. CDR3 size: 14 residues. CDR3 DNA: TGTGCCAGTAGCCGACAGGGTGGGGAAACTGAAGCTTTCTTT. Residues: CASSRQGGETEAFF.

This chain uses TRBV5-5 with TRBJ2-3; 12 positions match TRBD2. Germline V CDR1 and CDR2: SGHKS, YYEKEE (reference sequence). CDR3 length: 18 residues. The V and J ends lost 1 base and 1 base, in that order; junction bases with no gene match: 7. The CDR3 reads CASSLRLAGGFGTDTQYF. In DNA, the CDR3 is TGTGCCAGCAGCTTGCGCCTAGCGGGAGGGTTCGGCACAGATACGCAGTATTTT.

The chain recombines TRBV6-4 with TRBJ2-5; TRBD1 is a possible D gene (6 bases). V lost 6 bases and J 5 bases, leaving 25 bases between the germline ends. Germline values: CDR1 MRHNA, CDR2 SNTAGT. CDR3 size: 17 residues. The CDR3 DNA sequence: TGTGCCAGCAGCGAAGGGGCAGGGGCGGAGGATGGGGAGACCCAGTACTTC. Amino acid sequence: CASSEGAGAEDGETQYF.

The rearrangement links TRBV3-1 (or the pseudogene TRBV3-2) to TRBJ2-3, with TRBD2 identical over 12 bases. The CDR3 consists of 17 residues. Germline loops: CDR1 LGHDT, CDR2 YNNKEL (reference sequence). The J segment lost 9 bases and the V segment lost 0 bases, leaving 10 bases of the junction unmatched. Written as DNA, the CDR3 is TGTGCCAGCAGCCAAGAGGCTAGCGGGGGGGTTAGAGGGACGCAGTATTTT. Translating gives CASSQEASGGVRGTQYF.

The genes are TRBV2 and TRBJ2-1; 11 bases align to TRBD2. Germline lookup yields CDR1 SNHLY and CDR2 FYNNEI. This CDR3 is 13 amino acids long. Unmatched junction bases numbered 5, after V lost 6 bases and J lost 10 bases. The CDR3 region is CASRGIAGGEQFF. CDR3 DNA: TGTGCCAGCAGGGGTATAGCGGGAGGGGAGCAGTTCTTC. Full variable domain (remainder filled in from reference TRBV2 and TRBJ2-1): EPEVTQTPSHQVTQMGQEVILRCVPISNHLYFYWYRQILGQKVEFLVSFYNNEISEKSEIFDDQFSVERPDGSNFTLKIRSTKLEDSAMYFCASRGIAGGEQFFGPGTRLTVL.

The chain combines TRBV13 with TRBJ2-7; D may be TRBD1 (5 bases). CDR3 size: 15 residues. V was cut by 1 base and J by 4 bases, with 14 bases left in between. CDR1 and CDR2 (germline): PRHDT, FYEKMQ (reference sequence). CDR3 in amino acids: CASSLVAGMKYEQYF. In DNA, the CDR3 is TGTGCCAGCAGCTTAGTGGCAGGGATGAAGTACGAGCAGTACTTC.

The chain carries TRBV7-9 and TRBJ1-1, with D perhaps matching TRBD1 (5 bases). The length of the CDR3 is 12 residues. Per the germline V gene, CDR1 is SEHNR and CDR2 is FQNEAQ (reference sequence). V lost 4 bases, J lost 8 bases, and 11 bases lay in between. The CDR3 region has the DNA TGTGCCAGCAGCTACCAGGGTTCCGAAGCTTTCTTT. Translated, it gives CASSYQGSEAFF.

The chain links TRBV2 to TRBJ1-5, with TRBD1 matching 8 bases. Losses at the gene ends were 6 bases for V and 0 bases for J; bases not matched to a gene: 10. In germline, CDR1 is SNHLY, CDR2 FYNNEI. This CDR3 is 17 amino acids long. CDR3 coding DNA: TGTGCCAGCAGCTCGGACAGGGAGGGAGATAGCAATCAGCCCCAGCATTTT. Translating gives CASSSDREGDSNQPQHF.

The J gene is TRBJ2-1, the V gene TRBV5-1, with D possibly TRBD2 on 6 matching bases. The V end was cut by 5 bases, the J end by 9 bases, with 21 bases between. The V gene's germline CDR1 is SGHRS and CDR2 YFSETQ. The CDR3 sequence is 15 residues long. CDR3 in DNA: TGCGCCAGCAGGAGGGATCCGGGCGGGATAGTTGAGCAGTTCTTC. It specifies CASRRDPGGIVEQFF.